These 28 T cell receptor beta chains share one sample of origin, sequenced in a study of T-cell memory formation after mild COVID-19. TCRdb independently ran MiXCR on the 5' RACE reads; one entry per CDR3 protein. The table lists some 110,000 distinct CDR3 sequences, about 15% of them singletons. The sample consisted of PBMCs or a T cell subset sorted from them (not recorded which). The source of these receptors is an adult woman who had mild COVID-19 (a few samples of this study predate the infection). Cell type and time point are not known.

CDR3 loop: CASSLGQRFSEEQYF. The CDR3 bases are TGTGCCAGCAGCCTGGGACAGAGGTTTTCCGAGGAGCAGTACTTC. The chain couples TRBV28 to TRBJ2-7, with 7 nucleotides matching TRBD1. V was pared by 6 bases and J by 7 bases, with 15 bases of the junction left unmatched. Germline V lookup: CDR1 MDHEN, CDR2 SYDVKM. The CDR3 spans 15 residues.

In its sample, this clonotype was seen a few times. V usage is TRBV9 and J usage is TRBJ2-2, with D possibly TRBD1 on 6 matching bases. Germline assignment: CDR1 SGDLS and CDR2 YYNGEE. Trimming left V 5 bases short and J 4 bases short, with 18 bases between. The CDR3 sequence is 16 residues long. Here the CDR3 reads CASSATSGAGTGELFF. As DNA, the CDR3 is TGTGCCAGCAGTGCTACTTCAGGGGCGGGCACCGGGGAGCTGTTTTTT.

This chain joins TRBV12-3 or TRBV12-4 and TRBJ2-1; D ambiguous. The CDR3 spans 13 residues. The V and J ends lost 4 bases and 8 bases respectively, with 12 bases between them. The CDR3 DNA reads TGTGCCAGCAGTTCAATACAGTGGGATGAGCAGTTCTTC. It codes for CASSSIQWDEQFF.

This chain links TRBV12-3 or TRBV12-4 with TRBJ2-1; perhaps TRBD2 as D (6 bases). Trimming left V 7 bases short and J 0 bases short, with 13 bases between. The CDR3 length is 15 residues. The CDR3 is CASNRPGSSYNEQFF. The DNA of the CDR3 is TGTGCCAGCAATCGCCCCGGGAGCTCCTACAATGAGCAGTTCTTC.

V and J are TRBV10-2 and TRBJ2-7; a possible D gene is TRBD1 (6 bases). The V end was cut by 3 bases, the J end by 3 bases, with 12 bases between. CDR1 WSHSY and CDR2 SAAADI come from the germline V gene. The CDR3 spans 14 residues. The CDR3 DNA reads TGCGCCAGCAGTGATGGGACATGGAACTACGAGCAGTACTTC. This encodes CASSDGTWNYEQYF.

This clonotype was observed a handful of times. This CDR3 is CASSELMRESSYEQYF. In DNA form, the CDR3 reads TGTGCCAGCAGTGAATTGATGCGGGAGTCCTCCTACGAGCAGTACTTC. The rearrangement uses TRBV2 and TRBJ2-7; 7 bases agree with TRBD2. CDR3 length equals 16 residues. Losses at the gene ends were 2 bases for V and 0 bases for J; bases not matched to a gene: 7. Germline V gene lookup returns CDR1 SNHLY and CDR2 FYNNEI.

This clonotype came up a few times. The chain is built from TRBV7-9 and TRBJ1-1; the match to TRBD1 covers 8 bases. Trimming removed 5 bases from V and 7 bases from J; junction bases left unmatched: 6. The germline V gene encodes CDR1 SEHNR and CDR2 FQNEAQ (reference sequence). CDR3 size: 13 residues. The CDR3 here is CASSIDRGGEAFF. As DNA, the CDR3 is TGTGCCAGCAGCATCGACAGGGGAGGTGAAGCTTTCTTT. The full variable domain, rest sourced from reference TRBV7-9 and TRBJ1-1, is DTGVSQNPRHKITKRGQNVTFRCDPISEHNRLYWYRQTLGQGPEFLTYFQNEAQLEKSRLLSDRFSAERPKGSFSTLEIQRTEQGDSAMYLCASSIDRGGEAFFGQGTRLTVV.

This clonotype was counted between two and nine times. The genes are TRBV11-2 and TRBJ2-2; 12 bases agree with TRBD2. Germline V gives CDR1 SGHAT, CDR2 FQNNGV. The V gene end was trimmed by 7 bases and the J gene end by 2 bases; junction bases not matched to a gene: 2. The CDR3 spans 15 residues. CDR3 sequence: CASTGLAGNTGELFF. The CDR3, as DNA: TGTGCCAGCACTGGACTAGCGGGAAACACCGGGGAGCTGTTTTTT.

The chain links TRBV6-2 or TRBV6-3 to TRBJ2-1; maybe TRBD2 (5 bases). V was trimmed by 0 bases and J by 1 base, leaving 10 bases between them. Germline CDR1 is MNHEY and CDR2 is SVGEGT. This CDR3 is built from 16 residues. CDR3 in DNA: TGTGCCAGCAGTTACTCGAGGGAGCGGTCCTACAATGAGCAGTTCTTC. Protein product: CASSYSRERSYNEQFF.

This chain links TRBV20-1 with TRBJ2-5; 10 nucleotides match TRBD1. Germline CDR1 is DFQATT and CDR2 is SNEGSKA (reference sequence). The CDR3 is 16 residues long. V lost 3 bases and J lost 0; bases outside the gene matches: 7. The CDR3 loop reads CSASTGTGVDQETQYF. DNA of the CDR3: TGCAGTGCTAGTACCGGGACAGGGGTCGACCAAGAGACCCAGTACTTC.

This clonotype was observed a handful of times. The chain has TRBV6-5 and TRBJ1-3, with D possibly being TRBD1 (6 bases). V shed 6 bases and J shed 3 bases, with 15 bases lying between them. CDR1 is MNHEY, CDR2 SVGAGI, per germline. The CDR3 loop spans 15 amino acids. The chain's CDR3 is CASSRTGSSGNTIYF. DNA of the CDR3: TGTGCCAGCAGCCGTACAGGGAGCAGTGGAAACACCATATATTTT.

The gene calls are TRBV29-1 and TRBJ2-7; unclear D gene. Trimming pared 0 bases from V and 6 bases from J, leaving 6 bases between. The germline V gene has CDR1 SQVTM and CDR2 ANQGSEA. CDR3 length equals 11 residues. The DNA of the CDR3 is TGCAGCGTTGAAGACGTGGGCGAGCAGTACTTC. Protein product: CSVEDVGEQYF.

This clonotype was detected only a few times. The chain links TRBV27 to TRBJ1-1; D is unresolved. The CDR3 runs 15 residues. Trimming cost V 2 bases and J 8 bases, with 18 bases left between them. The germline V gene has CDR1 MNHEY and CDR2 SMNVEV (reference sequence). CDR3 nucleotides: TGTGCCAGCAGTTTAGAGGGATACGGCGGGGTAGAAGCTTTCTTT. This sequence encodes CASSLEGYGGVEAFF.

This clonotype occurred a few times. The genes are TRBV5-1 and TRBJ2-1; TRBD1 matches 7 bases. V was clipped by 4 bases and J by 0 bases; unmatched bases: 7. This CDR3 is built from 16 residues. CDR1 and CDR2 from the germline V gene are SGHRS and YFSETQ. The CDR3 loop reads CASSMPGQSSYNEQFF. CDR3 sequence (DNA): TGCGCCAGCAGCATGCCGGGACAGTCCTCCTACAATGAGCAGTTCTTC.

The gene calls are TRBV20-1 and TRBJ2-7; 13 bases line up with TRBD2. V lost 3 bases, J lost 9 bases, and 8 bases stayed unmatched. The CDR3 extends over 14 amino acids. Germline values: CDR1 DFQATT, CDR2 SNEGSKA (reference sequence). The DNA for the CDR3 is TGCAGTGCTAGCCTGGGACTAGCGGGGCCGGGGCAGTACTTC. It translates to CSASLGLAGPGQYF.

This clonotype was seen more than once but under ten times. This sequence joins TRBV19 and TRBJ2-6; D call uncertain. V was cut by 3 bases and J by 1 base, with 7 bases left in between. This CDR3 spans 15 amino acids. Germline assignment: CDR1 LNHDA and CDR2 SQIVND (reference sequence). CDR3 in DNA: TGTGCCAGTAGTATCGGATTATCTGGGGCCAACGTCCTGACTTTC. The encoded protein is CASSIGLSGANVLTF.

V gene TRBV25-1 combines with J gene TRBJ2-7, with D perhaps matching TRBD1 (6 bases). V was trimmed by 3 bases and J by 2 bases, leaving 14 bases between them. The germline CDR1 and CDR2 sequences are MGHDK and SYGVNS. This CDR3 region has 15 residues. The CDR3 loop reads CASSDPGQTTYEQYF. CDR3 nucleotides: TGTGCCAGCAGTGATCCCGGACAGACCACCTACGAGCAGTACTTC.

The CDR3 is CASTQGFGNTIYF. The CDR3 coding sequence is TGTGCCAGCACACAGGGTTTTGGAAACACCATATATTTT. The chain carries TRBV13 and TRBJ1-3, with a weak D call TRBD1 (6 bases). CDR1 and CDR2 from the germline V gene are PRHDT and FYEKMQ (reference sequence). V was pared by 7 bases and J by 3 bases, with 10 bases between. The CDR3 consists of 13 residues.

DNA of the CDR3: TGTGCCAGCAGCAACCGAAAGACTGAAGCTTTCTTT. Translating it yields CASSNRKTEAFF. The V gene is TRBV4-2, the J gene TRBJ1-1; D remains unclear. V was pared by 5 bases and J by 5 bases, with 9 bases between. CDR1 is LGHNA and CDR2 is YNFKEQ in the germline V gene. This CDR3 spans 12 amino acids.

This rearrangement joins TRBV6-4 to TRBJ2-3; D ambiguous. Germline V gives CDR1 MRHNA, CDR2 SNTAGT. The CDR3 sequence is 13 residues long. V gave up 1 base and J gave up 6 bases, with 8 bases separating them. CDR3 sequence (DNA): TGTGCCAGCAGTGACTGGGCGGAGGATACGCAGTATTTT. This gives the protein CASSDWAEDTQYF.

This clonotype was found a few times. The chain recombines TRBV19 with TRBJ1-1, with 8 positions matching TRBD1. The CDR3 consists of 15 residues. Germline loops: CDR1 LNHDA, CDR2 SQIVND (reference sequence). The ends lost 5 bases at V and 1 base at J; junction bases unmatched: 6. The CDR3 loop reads CASSPFGQGNTEAFF. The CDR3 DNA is TGTGCCAGTAGTCCGTTCGGACAGGGGAACACTGAAGCTTTCTTT.

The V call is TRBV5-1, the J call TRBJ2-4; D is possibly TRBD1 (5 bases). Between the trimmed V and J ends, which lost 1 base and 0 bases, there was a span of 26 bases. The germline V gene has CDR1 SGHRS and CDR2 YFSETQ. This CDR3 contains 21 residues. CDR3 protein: CASSLKLTAKQPLVAKNIQYF. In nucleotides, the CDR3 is TGCGCCAGCAGCTTGAAATTGACAGCCAAACAGCCCTTGGTAGCCAAAAACATTCAGTACTTC.

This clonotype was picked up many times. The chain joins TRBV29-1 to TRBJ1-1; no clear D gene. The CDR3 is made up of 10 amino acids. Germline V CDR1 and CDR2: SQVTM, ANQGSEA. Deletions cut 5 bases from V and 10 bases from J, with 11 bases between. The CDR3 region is CSVLLWGAFF. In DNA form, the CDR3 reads TGCAGCGTTCTGCTCTGGGGAGCTTTCTTT.

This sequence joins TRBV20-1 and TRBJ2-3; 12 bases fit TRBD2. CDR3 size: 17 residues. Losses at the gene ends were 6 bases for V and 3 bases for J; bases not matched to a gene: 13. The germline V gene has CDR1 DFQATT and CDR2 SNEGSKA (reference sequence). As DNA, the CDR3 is TGCAGTGCCAAGACTAGCGGGAGCACGACAGTTACAGATACGCAGTATTTT. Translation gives CSAKTSGSTTVTDTQYF.

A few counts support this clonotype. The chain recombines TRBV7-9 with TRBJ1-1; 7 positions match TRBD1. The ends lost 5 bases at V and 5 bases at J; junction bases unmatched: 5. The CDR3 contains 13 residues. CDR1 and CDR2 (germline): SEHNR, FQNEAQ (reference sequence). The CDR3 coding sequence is TGTGCCAGCAGCACGACAGGGCAAACTGAAGCTTTCTTT. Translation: CASSTTGQTEAFF.

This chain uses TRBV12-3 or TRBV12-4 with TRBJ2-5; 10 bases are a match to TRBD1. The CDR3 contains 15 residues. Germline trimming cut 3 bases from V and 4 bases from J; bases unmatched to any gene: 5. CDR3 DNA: TGTGCCAGCAGTTTCGGGGGACAGGGGATAGAGACCCAGTACTTC. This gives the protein CASSFGGQGIETQYF.

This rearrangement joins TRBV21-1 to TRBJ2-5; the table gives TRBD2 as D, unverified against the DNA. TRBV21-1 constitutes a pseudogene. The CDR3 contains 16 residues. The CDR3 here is CAREKWTSGYQETQYF. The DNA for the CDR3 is TGTGCCAGAGAAAAATGGACTAGCGGGTACCAAGAGACCCAGTACTTC.

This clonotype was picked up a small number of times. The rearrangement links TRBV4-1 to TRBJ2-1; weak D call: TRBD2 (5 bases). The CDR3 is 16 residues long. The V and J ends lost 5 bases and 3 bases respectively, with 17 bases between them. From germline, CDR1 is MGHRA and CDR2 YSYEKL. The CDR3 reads CASSSAPLDYYNEQFF. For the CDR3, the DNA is TGCGCCAGCAGCTCCGCCCCGCTAGACTACTACAATGAGCAGTTCTTC.